This is a list of T cell receptor beta chains from one sample in a study of T-cell reconstitution after alpha-beta-depleted transplantation in children. From the PCR reads, TCRdb called clonotypes with MiXCR, one entry per CDR3 protein. The sample has about 230,000 distinct CDR3 sequences, roughly 9% seen once. The input for sequencing was PBMCs from the stem cell graft donor, taken from the stem cell graft. All receptors derive from a human donor who donated a stem cell graft to a child with acute lymphoblastic leukemia. CDR3s include the opening cysteine and the closing phenylalanine or tryptophan. The D gene is left open where the match is weak. The size entry is marked missing in some rows and otherwise reads once, few, many or a size class.

v_gene	abundance	d_gene	j_gene	CDR3nt	CDR3aa
TRBV12-3/TRBV12-4	NA	NA	TRBJ2-7	TGTGCCAGCAGTTTGGTCGGCGGCTCCTGGGAGCAGTACTTC	CASSLVGGSWEQYF
TRBV6-2/TRBV6-3	NA	TRBD1	TRBJ2-2	TGTGCCAGCAGTTACCGCCGGACAGGAAGAACCGGGGAGCTGTTTTTT	CASSYRRTGRTGELFF
TRBV3-1	many	TRBD1	TRBJ2-7	TGTGCCAGCAGCCAAGGCTCCGGGACAGGGACCGAGCAGTACTTC	CASSQGSGTGTEQYF
TRBV11-2	many	NA	TRBJ2-5	TGTGCCAGCAGCCCACCGACAGATAACACGGGGACCCAGTACTTC	CASSPPTDNTGTQYF
TRBV6-5	many	NA	TRBJ2-2	TGTGCCAGCAGTTACTCACAGAACACCGGGGAGCTGTTTTTT	CASSYSQNTGELFF
TRBV29-1	few	TRBD2	TRBJ2-3	TGCAGCGTTGTAAGGGGAAGCGGGGTTAAACCAGGGGATACGCAGTATTTT	CSVVRGSGVKPGDTQYF
TRBV7-2	NA	NA	TRBJ1-1	TGTGCCAGCAGCTTTGGGGCAGGCCTTGAAGCTTTCTTT	CASSFGAGLEAFF
TRBV20-1	NA	NA	TRBJ1-2	TGCAGTGCTCATGACGGGTATGGCTACACCTTC	CSAHDGYGYTF
TRBV7-2	few	NA	TRBJ1-5	TGTGCCAGCAGCTCTTGGCAGGGTGTTAATCAGCCCCAGCATTTT	CASSSWQGVNQPQHF
TRBV10-3	few	TRBD1	TRBJ2-7	TGTGCCATCAGTGAGGGGGACAGGGCTTCCTACGAGCAGTACTTC	CAISEGDRASYEQYF
TRBV9	NA	NA	TRBJ1-5	TGTGCCAGCAGCGTAGGGACTAGCAATCAGCCCCAGCATTTT	CASSVGTSNQPQHF
TRBV3-1	NA	NA	TRBJ2-3	TGTGCCAGCAGCCACTCGCTAGGAGGGAGCACAGATACGCAGTATTTT	CASSHSLGGSTDTQYF
TRBV5-1	NA	TRBD1	TRBJ2-2	TGCGCCAGCAGCTTGGAGGCAGGGGGCTACGGGGAGCTGTTTTTT	CASSLEAGGYGELFF
TRBV9	many	TRBD1	TRBJ1-2	TGTGCCAGCAGCTTTCGACAGGGGGTGAACTATGGCTACACCTTC	CASSFRQGVNYGYTF
TRBV4-1	NA	NA	TRBJ2-4	TGCGCCAGTAGCCAAGCCCCATACCGGGGCCTCAATGTCGGGGCCAAAAACATTCAGTACTTC	CASSQAPYRGLNVGAKNIQYF
TRBV6-5	many	NA	TRBJ1-1	TGTGCCAGCAGTTACTCGCTAACGAACACTGAAGCTTTCTTT	CASSYSLTNTEAFF
TRBV4-2	NA	TRBD2	TRBJ2-3	TGTGCCAGCAGCCAAGTTTTTAGCGGGGGACGAGATACGCAGTATTTT	CASSQVFSGGRDTQYF
TRBV20-1	many	NA	TRBJ1-3	TGCAGTGCTAGGTCCCCGACCGAACCCTCTGGAAACACCATATATTTT	CSARSPTEPSGNTIYF
TRBV5-1	many	TRBD1	TRBJ1-1	TGCGCCAGCAGCTTGACAGGGGCCACTGAAGCTTTCTTT	CASSLTGATEAFF
TRBV11-2	NA	TRBD1	TRBJ1-2	TGTGCCAGCAGCTCAGGACAGGCACCTAACTATGGCTACACCTTC	CASSSGQAPNYGYTF